The clone carrying this TCR beta chain was detected once. Losses at the gene ends were 0 bases for V and 4 bases for J; bases not matched to a gene: 6. The CDR3 has 16 amino acids. Germline CDR1 and CDR2: MGHRA and YSYEKL. Measured with immunoSEQ multiplex PCR; TCRdb has only the in-frame clones, and not every one. This repertoire shows about 400,000 clones, around 87% found once; its top ten account for less than 2.5%. These data belong to a study of blood T cell repertoires in COVID-19. The sequence was obtained from a man between 40 and 49 years old in a cohort exposed to, infected with or recovered from COVID-19 (not recorded which). The J gene is TRBJ1-2, the V gene TRBV4-1; TRBD1 matches 9 bases. The sequencing sample was made of PBMCs or T cells enriched from blood (not recorded which). This CDR3 is CASSQDQTGGGYGYTF. The CDR3 region has the DNA TGCGCCAGCAGCCAAGATCAGACAGGGGGAGGCTATGGCTACACCTTC.